The 8 T cell receptor beta chains below all came from one sample that was sequenced in a study of cytomegalovirus exposure and HLA in healthy donors (dated 2017 in TCRdb). The library was obtained by the immunoSEQ multiplex PCR assay. The multiplex PCR relied on a mix of 60 forward primers for TCR Vbeta segments and 13 reverse primers for TCR Jbeta segments. The clones in this table, taken by TCRdb from immuneACCESS, are in-frame only. Not every clone is retained; where verified, under half of the shortfall comes from an unresolved V gene, and the cause of the rest is unknown. The sample table shows some 120,000 clones, and about 86% are seen once. 3.9% of the sample rests with the top ten. Sequencing was done on a sample of PBMCs. The receptors originated from a woman in her 30s in good health and CMV-seronegative.

This chain links TRBV4-3 with TRBJ2-1, with D unclear. Per the germline V gene, CDR1 is LGHNA and CDR2 is YSLEER. CDR3 length: 15 amino acids. The V gene lost 1 base and the J gene lost 0 bases, with 7 bases spanning the gap. The CDR3 region is CASSQVSSSYNEQFF. For the CDR3, the DNA is TGCGCCAGCAGCCAAGTCTCGAGCTCCTACAATGAGCAGTTCTTC.

This clone was seen more than once but under ten times. The chain couples TRBV6-4 to TRBJ2-2; 14 bases match TRBD2. This CDR3 region has 18 residues. Germline-derived CDR1 and CDR2 are MRHNA and SNTAGT. After removal of 5 bases from V and 6 bases from J, the junction contained 11 bases not matched to a gene. The CDR3 DNA reads as TGTGCCAGCAGTACGAACCCGGGACTAGCGGGAGAGTCCGGGGAGCTGTTTTTT. Residues: CASSTNPGLAGESGELFF.

The chain employs TRBV21-1 and TRBJ1-1; TRBD1 was called by the table and not checked on the DNA. TRBV21-1 is given as a pseudogene. The CDR3 runs to 15 residues. Here the CDR3 reads CASISTGTGNTEAFF. DNA of the CDR3: TGTGCCAGCATCAGTACCGGGACAGGGAACACTGAAGCTTTCTTT.

A word on this clone: This CDR3 is also generated by other DNA sequences in the sample. The rearrangement links TRBV7-9 to TRBJ2-5; 7 bases line up with TRBD2. The CDR3 sequence is 14 residues long. V shed 0 bases and J 4 bases; nucleotides not matched to a gene: 2. The V gene's germline CDR1 is SEHNR and CDR2 FQNEAQ (reference sequence). DNA of the CDR3: TGTGCCAGCAGCTTAGCGGGAGGGATAGAGACCCAGTACTTC. This codes for CASSLAGGIETQYF.

The V gene is TRBV5-4, the J gene TRBJ2-1; maybe TRBD2 (6 bases). This CDR3 comprises 15 residues. Trimming removed 3 bases from V and 4 bases from J, with 14 bases in between. The germline V gene has CDR1 SGHNT and CDR2 YYREEE (reference sequence). This CDR3 is CASSWSGERYNEQFF. In DNA form, the CDR3 reads TGTGCCAGCAGCTGGTCGGGAGAGCGTTACAATGAGCAGTTCTTC.

The chain has TRBV28 and TRBJ2-7, with 8 bases matching TRBD1. CDR3 length equals 15 residues. Germline values: CDR1 MDHEN, CDR2 SYDVKM. The V segment lost 6 bases and the J segment 0 bases; nucleotides outside the gene matches: 7. The CDR3 nucleotides read TGTGCCAGCAGGGCCGGACAGGGTTTCTCCTACGAGCAGTACTTC. This encodes CASRAGQGFSYEQYF. Full variable domain (missing parts from reference TRBV28 and TRBJ2-7): DVKVTQSSRYLVKRTGEKVFLECVQDMDHENMFWYRQDPGLGLRLIYFSYDVKMKEKGDIPEGYSVSREKKERFSLILESASTNQTSMYLCASRAGQGFSYEQYFGPGTRLTVT.

The genes are TRBV9 and TRBJ1-2, with D maybe TRBD1 (5 bases). V dropped 0 bases and J dropped 3 bases, with 15 bases sitting between them. This CDR3 contains 16 residues. CDR1 and CDR2 (germline): SGDLS, YYNGEE. The CDR3 sequence is CASSVEARASHYGYTF. CDR3 coding DNA: TGTGCCAGCAGCGTAGAGGCCAGGGCCTCGCACTATGGCTACACCTTC.

The J gene is TRBJ1-1, the V gene TRBV18; 7 positions match TRBD1. Trimming took 6 bases from V and 3 from J; bases not matched to a gene: 4. The length of the CDR3 is 13 residues. Looked up from germline, CDR1 is KGHSH and CDR2 is LQKENI. The chain's CDR3 is CASSQGGDTEAFF. For the CDR3, the DNA is TGTGCCAGCTCCCAGGGGGGCGACACTGAAGCTTTCTTT.